The TCR beta chain under discussion was sequenced for a study of cytomegalovirus exposure and HLA in healthy donors (dated by TCRdb to 2017 to 2019). The study in broad terms: In an earlier analysis of fewer than 750 of the donors, 250 to 350 Gb of sequence data and approximately 120 million unique TCR beta sequences from approximately 180 million T cells were reported. An early release covering some 640 HLA-typed donors comprised approximately 300 gigabases of sequencing data and tens of millions of unique TCR sequences. Of the roughly 390 genotyped donors, roughly 76% were placed in the genetic ancestry cluster associated with self-reported Caucasian donors. The study aimed to test whether cataloging public T cell receptors could reveal signatures of past pathogen exposure. The study used immunosequencing to profile the T cell repertoires of approximately 640 subjects and linked those repertoires to cytomegalovirus serostatus. A separate validation cohort of some 130 different subjects was used in addition to the roughly 700-subject first cohort. To predict cytomegalovirus infection status, the study combined high-throughput TCR immunosequencing, statistical association of individual TCRs with disease status, and machine learning. A later analysis re-analyzed previously published TCR beta repertoires from 666 donors and added high-resolution HLA genotyping to study TCR occurrence patterns. Rather than using new phenotypic data, the later analysis identified candidate immune exposures from TCR beta sequences and from how often those sequences occurred across donors. To decide whether each TCR beta V gene segment behaved as functional or pseudogenic, an earlier analysis of approximately 620 of the donors relied on high-throughput TCR beta sequencing. Donor age, sex, ethnicity and CMV serostatus were collected together with the repertoire data. A later genetic analysis used genome-wide SNP genotypes for about 55% of the 666 donors, treating that subset as a discovery cohort. Every repertoire in the discovery cohort had been generated on one and the same sequencing platform. HLA typing covered class I and class II loci at four-digit resolution. The number of donors typed differed by locus, with roughly 629-640 for A, B, C, DRB1 and DQB1, around 520 for DQA1, approximately 580 for DPA1, and approximately 470 for DPB1. Because of strong linkage in the cohort, 5 or 6 DR-DQ haplotypes were treated as single units for association and clustering. On average, about 240,000 unique TCR beta nucleotide sequences were sequenced per donor among about 400 genotyped donors of the cohort, with roughly 18% of those sequences being non-productive. What the research found in general, with its limitations: Correlated functional status among segregating V segments might reflect linkage disequilibrium, but an unknown experimental factor could not be ruled out. In the study, 164 TCR beta chains were listed as associated with cytomegalovirus. A further reported finding was that TCR beta sequences accurately predicted the HLA-A and HLA-B alleles for most subjects in the first cohort. A cluster of highly shared sequence variants was judged likely to be a technical artifact of the sequencing pipeline. Most TCR sequences were seen in very few donors, while some public TCRs were found in many individuals. In a later analysis, most CMV-associated TCR beta chains were found to appear HLA-restricted, with HLA associations seemingly driven largely by CMV exposure. According to a later genetic analysis, donors in an Asian-associated ancestry cluster had fewer N-insertions in productive TCRs than the approximately 670-donor mean. The presence/absence analyses assumed that sequencing depth was roughly uniform across donors, and that assumption may not be true. In an earlier analysis of fewer than 750 of the donors, most TCR beta V segments were observed in productive rearrangements about 87% or about 30% of the time, broadly matching IMGT annotations. A later analysis found that HLA-associated TCR beta chains were more clonally expanded and had lower generation probabilities than equally common non-associated chains. Over 15 rarely observed V segments, including chromosome 9 orphons, were excluded from the earlier analysis of just under 600 of the donors because counts were too low. A later genetic analysis associated a missense DCLRE1C variant with V-gene and J-gene trimming of TCR beta chains, and an independent cohort replicated the association. The classifier was reported to diagnose cytomegalovirus status with high specificity and sensitivity in both the original cohort and the validation cohort. It was suggested by the authors that the approach could potentially be generalized to other disease states and immunological phenotypes. According to a later analysis, parvovirus B19, influenza, CMV and Epstein-Barr virus appeared linked to several top co-occurrence clusters. Assigning TCR associations to individual alleles was difficult when HLA alleles, especially DR and DQ, strongly co-occurred. A later analysis associated 15,000 to 20,000 TCR beta sequences with specific HLA alleles at a false discovery rate of 0.05. A later analysis found that TCR association rates varied across HLA loci, with DRB1 alleles showing the most associated TCRs and HLA-C alleles the fewest. HLA typing was unavailable for some donors at each locus, so association tests used only the typed subset. The cohort was sequenced for TCR beta chains only, and without alpha or paired-chain data the features that could be detected were limited. A few of the identified cytomegalovirus-associated TCR beta chains were confirmed in vitro to be specific for cytomegalovirus antigens. Because the 87-base-pair reads could not distinguish some IMGT-functional V segments, including TRBV6-2 and TRBV6-3, those segments were excluded. Immune exposure information for the cohort was limited to CMV serostatus.

Library creation used the immunoSEQ multiplex PCR assay. For the multiplex PCR, a mixture combining 60 forward primers for TCR Vbeta segments and 13 reverse primers for TCR Jbeta segments was used. The CDR3 region of rearranged TCR beta genes was amplified from genomic DNA with a multiplex PCR assay. On the Illumina HiSeq System, the amplified TCR beta libraries were sequenced as 87-base-pair reads. As for how the authors treated the data: Across the 500 to 850 repertoires, a later analysis counted around 80 million unique TCR beta chains, around 11 million of which were shared by at least two donors. A nearest-neighbor algorithm error-corrected the raw reads and collapsed the reads into unique sequences, merging closely related sequences to remove PCR and sequencing errors. CDR3 sequences were aligned to IMGT reference sequences to assign V, D and J gene segments. For a sequence to be retained, at least a six-nucleotide match to both a V gene segment and a J gene segment was required. A rearrangement was called productive if the CDR3 had no stop codons and remained in frame with V and J, and every other rearrangement was called non-productive. Following IMGT convention, CDR3 was defined as the stretch from the second conserved V-encoded cysteine to the conserved J-encoded phenylalanine. The earlier analysis of about 560 of the donors excluded any sequence lacking an unambiguous match to a single V gene segment. In an earlier analysis of approximately 590 of the donors, a V segment was called functional when productive rearrangements were above 56.7%, and segregating when the standard deviation between donors exceeded 5%. To diagnose cytomegalovirus status from the catalog of TCR beta chain sequences, a statistical classification framework was built. In a later analysis, V and J genes were assigned by comparing TCR nucleotide sequences against IMGT/GENE-DB human TR gene sequences. In a later analysis, CDR3 sequences and most-parsimonious VDJ recombination scenarios were assigned using the TCRdist pipeline. In a later analysis, every TCR beta chain was defined by the combination of its CDR3 amino acid sequence and its V-gene family, and reads without a unique V-gene family were dropped. As a way to deal with suspected cross-contamination and a sequencing artifact, a later analysis dropped 450 to 600 nucleotide sequences that were highly shared and had low generation probability. A later analysis calculated a clonal expansion index for each public chain from normalized within-repertoire ranks of inferred template counts. In a later analysis, generation probabilities were computed using a VDJ recombination model fitted to out-of-frame rearrangements, and the results were checked against IGoR. In a later analysis, hypergeometric tests were used to score TCR-TCR, TCR-HLA and TCR-CMV co-occurrence, with a repertoire-size bias correction applied to TCR pairs. To estimate false discovery rates, a later analysis permuted the HLA or CMV assignments 20 times. In a later analysis, co-occurring TCRs were grouped using DBSCAN, and TCRdist sequence similarity was added for clustering within HLA-allele-positive subsets. Co-occurrence clustering excluded repertoires with fewer than 30,000 or more than 120,000 public chains, plus five with anomalous nucleotide sharing. In its TCRdb copy, this immuneACCESS table keeps in-frame sequences only and misses some clones. Where compared with another copy, unresolved V genes explain less than half of these, and the others have no known cause. V and J calls and clone size are those listed in that table; D and trimming were worked out from the DNA. Recorded for this sample are about 200,000 clones; 82% of them occurred a single time. The ten largest clones represent 5.5% to 7.5% of the sample.

A remark on this clone: Its recognized antigen is unknown. No per-base quality is available; no much larger clone lies one base away.

The V end loses 6 bases and the J end loses 7 bases, and a stretch of 9 bases separates them. CDR1 and CDR2, looked up from the germline V gene, are MGHDK and SYGVNS. Including the terminal cysteine and phenylalanine, the CDR3 comprises 11 residues. Just the 33-base CDR3 DNA is kept, in frame starting at base 1. The cohort consisted of 600 or so healthy bone marrow donors. At the time of sampling, all cohort members were nominally healthy, though unrecorded immune exposures were likely present. The donor tested CMV seropositive and was one of the 289 seropositive cohort members. Every donor gave a peripheral blood sample, and the peripheral blood mononuclear cells from that sample were used for TCR beta sequencing. The Qiagen DNeasy Blood Extraction Kit was used to extract genomic DNA from the blood cell samples.

The chain employs TRBV25-1 and TRBJ2-5; the D gene remains uncertain. Input material: PBMCs. This receptor was taken from a man aged 35 to 55 in good health and CMV-seropositive. The encoded CDR3 is CASSRSGTQYF. The DNA sequence is TGTGCCAGCAGCCGATCGGGGACCCAGTACTTC.